The 21 T cell receptor beta chains given below trace back to one sample, sequenced in a study of OX40 agonist ivuxolimab in advanced cancers. TCRdb keeps only in-frame clones here, not all; method: immunoSEQ multiplex PCR. The profile shows about 110,000 clones, less than 95% of them singletons. This sample comprised CD4+ or CD8+ T cells sorted from blood, obtained in a trial of the OX40 agonist ivuxolimab. The receptors here all came from an adult with an advanced solid tumor such as melanoma, head and neck, liver or kidney cancer.

V is TRBV25-1 and J is TRBJ1-6; D is possibly TRBD1 (5 bases). The CDR3 contains 14 residues. CDR1 MGHDK and CDR2 SYGVNS come from the germline V gene. Trimming shortened V by 5 bases and J by 9 bases, and 14 bases separated the two germline ends. Written as DNA, the CDR3 is TGTGCCAGCAGTCTTGGAGGGGAGGGTTCACCCCTCCACTTT. This translates into CASSLGGEGSPLHF. Full variable domain (remainder filled in from reference TRBV25-1 and TRBJ1-6): EADIYQTPRYLVIGTGKKITLECSQTMGHDKMYWYQQDPGMELHLIHYSYGVNSTEKGDLSSESTVSRIRTEHFPLTLESARPSHTSQYLCASSLGGEGSPLHFGNGTRLTVT.

The chain carries TRBV7-6 and TRBJ2-7; D may be TRBD2 (6 bases). In germline, CDR1 is SGHVS, CDR2 FNYEAQ. CDR3 length equals 15 residues. V dropped 1 base and J dropped 0 bases, with 10 bases sitting between them. The CDR3 DNA is TGTGCCAGCAGCTTAGTGGACGGGAGCTCCTACGAGCAGTACTTC. As protein: CASSLVDGSSYEQYF.

The chain combines TRBV5-1 with TRBJ1-1; 7 nucleotides match TRBD1. Germline CDR1 reads SGHRS; CDR2 reads YFSETQ. V lost 0 bases to trimming and J lost 5 bases; unmatched junction nucleotides: 13. The CDR3 contains 17 residues. CDR3 sequence: CASSLGPGTGEKTEAFF. DNA for the CDR3: TGCGCCAGCAGCTTGGGCCCTGGAACAGGGGAAAAAACTGAAGCTTTCTTT. Looking up the rest from reference TRBV5-1 and TRBJ1-1 gives the full variable domain: KAGVTQTPRYLIKTRGQQVTLSCSPISGHRSVSWYQQTPGQGLQFLFEYFSETQRNKGNFPGRFSGRQFSNSRSEMNVSTLELGDSALYLCASSLGPGTGEKTEAFFGQGTRLTVV.

The chain couples TRBV7-6 to TRBJ2-3; 11 bases fit TRBD1. V was pared by 5 bases and J by 8 bases, with 12 bases of the junction left unmatched. Per the germline V gene, CDR1 is SGHVS and CDR2 is FNYEAQ. This CDR3 region has 16 residues. The CDR3 coding sequence is TGTGCCAGCAGCCCCCGGGGGACAGGGGGAAGGGGTACGCAGTATTTT. Amino acid sequence: CASSPRGTGGRGTQYF.

In this sample, this clone turned up once. The same CDR3 is also encoded by other DNA sequences in this sample. The V call is TRBV4-1, the J call TRBJ2-7; TRBD1 matches at 12 bases. The germline V gene encodes CDR1 MGHRA and CDR2 YSYEKL. The CDR3 spans 15 residues. Trimming cost V 4 bases and J 3 bases; bases outside gene matches: 4. The CDR3: CASSPGQGAIYEQYF. The DNA for the CDR3 is TGCGCCAGCAGCCCGGGACAGGGGGCTATCTACGAGCAGTACTTC.

The chain joins TRBV12-5 to TRBJ2-1; either TRBD1 or TRBD2 may fit D (5 bases each). The V gene lost 5 bases and the J gene lost 9 bases, with 11 bases spanning the gap. CDR1 is LGHNT and CDR2 is FRNRAP in the germline V gene. This CDR3 spans 12 amino acids. The CDR3 nucleotides read TGTGCTAGTGGTCCTGATGGGGGTGAGCAGTTCTTC. As protein: CASGPDGGEQFF.

The chain has TRBV7-9 and TRBJ1-3, with D tentatively TRBD1 (5 bases). The germline CDR1 and CDR2 sequences are SEHNR and FQNEAQ (reference sequence). Trimming left V 5 bases short and J 2 bases short, with 16 bases between. This CDR3 is built from 16 residues. CDR3: CASSLPTGIAGNTIYF. In DNA form, the CDR3 reads TGTGCCAGCAGCCTCCCCACAGGCATTGCTGGAAACACCATATATTTT.

The V gene is TRBV5-5, the J gene TRBJ1-4; a weak D match, TRBD1 (5 bases). CDR1 is SGHKS, CDR2 YYEKEE, per germline (reference sequence). Trimming took off 10 bases at V and 0 bases at J, with 13 bases between the two ends. The length of the CDR3 is 14 residues. This CDR3 reads CAGASGSTNEKLFF. CDR3 bases: TGTGCCGGGGCTTCAGGCTCAACTAATGAAAAACTGTTTTTT. The variable domain in full, completed from reference TRBV5-5 and TRBJ1-4, reads DAGVTQSPTHLIKTRGQQVTLRCSPISGHKSVSWYQQVLGQGPQFIFQYYEKEERGRGNFPDRFSARQFPNYSSELNVNALLLGDSALYLCAGASGSTNEKLFFGSGTQLSVL.

DNA for the CDR3: TGTGCCAGCAGTTTAAGTGGCAGCTCCTACGAGCAGTACTTC. Protein product: CASSLSGSSYEQYF. The chain has TRBV27 and TRBJ2-5; D is unclear. The tail of the sequence fits TRBJ2-7 better, so the J call may be wrong. Germline V lookup: CDR1 MNHEY, CDR2 SMNVEV (reference sequence). The length of the CDR3 is 14 residues.

V usage is TRBV28 and J usage is TRBJ2-7, with D tentatively TRBD1 (6 bases). Looked up from germline, CDR1 is MDHEN and CDR2 is SYDVKM. The CDR3 is 14 amino acids. Trimming pared 7 bases from V and 1 base from J, leaving 14 bases between. This CDR3 reads CASTLGHSSYEQYF. The CDR3 DNA reads TGTGCCAGCACCCTGGGACACTCGTCCTACGAGCAGTACTTC.

The CDR3: CASSRNWPGNYEQYF. CDR3 DNA: TGTGCCAGCAGCCGCAATTGGCCAGGGAACTACGAGCAGTACTTC. The V gene is TRBV28, the J gene TRBJ2-7; tentatively, D is TRBD1 (5 bases). The CDR3 is made up of 15 amino acids. V was trimmed by 6 bases and J by 3 bases, leaving 18 bases between them. Germline values: CDR1 MDHEN, CDR2 SYDVKM.

This rearrangement joins TRBV6-1 to TRBJ1-1; 7 nucleotides line up with TRBD1. V shed 4 bases, J shed 4 bases, and the junction held 9 bases outside the gene matches. Germline CDR1 MNHNS, CDR2 SASEGT. This CDR3 is 15 amino acids long. This CDR3 is CASSAQQSGGTEAFF. CDR3 bases: TGTGCCAGCAGTGCCCAGCAGTCAGGGGGCACTGAAGCTTTCTTT.

The rearrangement links TRBV9 to TRBJ2-7; 14 bases map to TRBD2. CDR1 is SGDLS, CDR2 YYNGEE, per germline. The trim removed 4 bases at V and 0 bases at J, leaving 12 bases unmatched. The CDR3 consists of 19 residues. The CDR3 region has the DNA TGTGCCAGCAGCTCGGGGACTAGCGGGAGCCCGCTCTTCTCCTACGAGCAGTACTTC. It yields the protein CASSSGTSGSPLFSYEQYF.

In DNA form, the CDR3 reads TGTGCCAGCAGCGTTTTAGCGGGCGCGAACACCGGGGAGCTGTTTTTT. Its translation is CASSVLAGANTGELFF. The rearrangement joins TRBV9 to TRBJ2-2; TRBD2 agrees at 7 bases. CDR1 is SGDLS and CDR2 is YYNGEE in the germline V gene. V dropped 2 bases and J dropped 0; count of bases not matched to a gene: 4. This CDR3 has 16 residues.

The chain links TRBV19 to TRBJ2-1; TRBD2 aligns across 8 bases. Per the germline V gene, CDR1 is LNHDA and CDR2 is SQIVND (reference sequence). The junction had 18 bases not matched to a gene; V was cut back by 6 bases and J by 8 bases. The CDR3 has 17 residues. CDR3 loop: CASRAPYRAGVPDEQFF. As DNA, the CDR3 is TGTGCCAGTAGGGCTCCCTATAGAGCGGGAGTTCCTGATGAGCAGTTCTTC.

This clone was seen a single time. The chain uses TRBV19 and TRBJ1-2; D gene unclear. Germline values: CDR1 LNHDA, CDR2 SQIVND (reference sequence). Trimming removed 2 bases at V and 0 bases at J, with 7 bases between. The CDR3 is 14 residues long. CDR3 DNA sequence: TGTGCCAGTAGTATATTTGAGACTAACTATGGCTACACCTTC. This sequence encodes CASSIFETNYGYTF.

CDR3 in DNA: TGCGCCAGCAGCCCGGACAGCTATGGCTACACCTTC. The encoded protein is CASSPDSYGYTF. The chain carries TRBV5-1 and TRBJ1-2; perhaps TRBD1 as D (6 bases). Deletions cut 4 bases from V and 4 bases from J, with 8 bases between. CDR1 is SGHRS, CDR2 YFSETQ, per germline. This CDR3 comprises 12 residues.

The gene calls are TRBV29-1 and TRBJ1-1, with D perhaps matching TRBD1 (6 bases). Deletions cut 7 bases from V and 5 bases from J, with 17 bases between. The CDR3 totals 13 residues. CDR1 is SQVTM, CDR2 ANQGSEA, per germline. In DNA form, the CDR3 reads TGCAGCGGTACTTACAGGGCCGCGACTGAAGCTTTCTTT. This encodes CSGTYRAATEAFF.

J is TRBJ1-1 and V is TRBV5-1; D might be TRBD1 (5 bases). The germline V and J ends were trimmed by 2 bases and 11 bases, with 13 bases remaining between them. CDR1 is SGHRS, CDR2 YFSETQ, per germline. The CDR3 covers 12 residues. This CDR3 is CASSFSGADAFF. DNA of the CDR3: TGCGCCAGCAGCTTCTCCGGGGCAGACGCTTTCTTT.

This clone occurred once. This rearrangement joins TRBV10-3 to TRBJ2-1; TRBD1 or TRBD2 may be the D gene (7 bases each). This CDR3 has 17 amino acids. CDR1 and CDR2 from the germline V gene are ENHRY and SYGVKD. V lost 4 bases and J 2 bases, leaving 18 bases between the germline ends. This CDR3 reads CAISARGGGPPYNEQFF. CDR3 sequence (DNA): TGTGCCATCAGTGCGAGGGGAGGGGGCCCCCCCTACAATGAGCAGTTCTTC.

This clone was recorded many times. CDR3 in DNA: TGTGCCAGCAGCCCGGGACAGACAAACTACGAGCAGTACTTC. This sequence encodes CASSPGQTNYEQYF. This chain uses TRBV28 with TRBJ2-7, with 7 bases fitting TRBD1. Germline V CDR1 and CDR2: MDHEN, SYDVKM. CDR3 length equals 14 residues. V lost 6 bases, J lost 3 bases, and 8 bases stayed unmatched.